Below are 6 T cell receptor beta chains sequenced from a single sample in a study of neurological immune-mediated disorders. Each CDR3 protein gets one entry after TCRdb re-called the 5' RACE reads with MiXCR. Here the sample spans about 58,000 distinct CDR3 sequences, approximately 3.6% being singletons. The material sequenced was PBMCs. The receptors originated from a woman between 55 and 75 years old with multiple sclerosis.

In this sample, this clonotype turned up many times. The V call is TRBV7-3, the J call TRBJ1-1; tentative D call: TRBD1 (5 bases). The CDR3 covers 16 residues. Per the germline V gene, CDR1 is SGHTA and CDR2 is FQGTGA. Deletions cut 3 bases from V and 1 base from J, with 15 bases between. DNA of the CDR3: TGTGCCAGCAGCTTCTCGGGACTGGGAACGAACACTGAAGCTTTCTTT. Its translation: CASSFSGLGTNTEAFF.

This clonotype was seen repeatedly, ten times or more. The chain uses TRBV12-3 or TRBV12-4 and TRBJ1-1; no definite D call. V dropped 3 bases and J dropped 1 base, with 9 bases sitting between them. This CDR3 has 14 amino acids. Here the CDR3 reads CASSFGRRNTEAFF. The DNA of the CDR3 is TGTGCCAGCAGTTTTGGGCGGAGGAACACTGAAGCTTTCTTT.

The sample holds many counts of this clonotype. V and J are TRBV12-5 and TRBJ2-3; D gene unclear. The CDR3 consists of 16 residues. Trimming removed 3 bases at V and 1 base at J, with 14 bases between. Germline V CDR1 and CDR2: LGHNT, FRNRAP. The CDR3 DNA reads TGTGCTAGTGGTTTAGTAGGGCCGTTGGGCACAGATACGCAGTATTTT. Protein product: CASGLVGPLGTDTQYF.

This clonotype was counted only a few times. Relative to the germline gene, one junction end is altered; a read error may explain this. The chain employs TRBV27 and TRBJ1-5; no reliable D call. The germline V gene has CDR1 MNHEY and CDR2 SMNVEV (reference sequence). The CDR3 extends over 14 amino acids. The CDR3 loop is CASSPGYSNKTQNF. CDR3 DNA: TGTGCCAGCAGCCCAGGATATAGCAATAAGACCCAGAATTTT.

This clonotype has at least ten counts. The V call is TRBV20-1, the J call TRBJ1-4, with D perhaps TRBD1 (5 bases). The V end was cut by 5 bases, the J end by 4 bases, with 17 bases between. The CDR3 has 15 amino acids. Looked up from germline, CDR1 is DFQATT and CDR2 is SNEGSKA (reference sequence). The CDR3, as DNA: TGCAGTGCTCCAAGACCCGGGGGGATTAATGAAAAACTGTTTTTT. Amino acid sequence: CSAPRPGGINEKLFF.

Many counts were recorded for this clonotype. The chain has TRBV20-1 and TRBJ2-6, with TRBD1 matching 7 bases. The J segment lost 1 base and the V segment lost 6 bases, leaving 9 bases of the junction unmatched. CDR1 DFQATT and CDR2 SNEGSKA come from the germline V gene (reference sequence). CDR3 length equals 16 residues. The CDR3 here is CSARPEGQSGANVLTF. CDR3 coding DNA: TGCAGTGCCAGACCCGAGGGACAGTCTGGGGCCAACGTCCTGACTTTC.